Listed below are T cell receptor beta chains from one sample, sequenced in a study of blood T cells in healthy people across ages. TCRdb fed the 5' RACE reads into MiXCR, producing one record per CDR3 protein. The data show 380,000 or so distinct CDR3 sequences, roughly half seen once. The sequenced material came from blood. The source of these receptors is a man in his fifties or sixties in good health. Each CDR3 is given with its conserved first and last residue. The order of the fields is CDR3 length, clone size, J gene, V gene, D gene, CDR3 protein, CDR3 DNA. D genes are given only for firm matches. Size is omitted from some rows. Given values are once, few, many or a class for expanded clones.

cdr3_length: 16
clone_size: NA
j_call: TRBJ2-6
v_call: TRBV3-1
d_call: NA
cdr3_aa: CASSQDPRSGANVLTF
cdr3_nt: TGTGCCAGCAGCCAAGATCCCCGCTCTGGGGCCAACGTCCTGACTTTC

cdr3_length: 17
clone_size: few
j_call: TRBJ2-6
v_call: TRBV21-1
d_call: NA
cdr3_aa: CASSKGQALSGANVLTF
cdr3_nt: TGTGCCAGCAGCAAAGGGCAGGCGCTCTCTGGGGCCAACGTCCTGACTTTC

cdr3_length: 11
clone_size: NA
j_call: TRBJ2-7
v_call: TRBV21-1
d_call: NA
cdr3_aa: CASPRVREQYF
cdr3_nt: TGTGCCAGCCCCAGGGTGCGTGAGCAGTACTTC

cdr3_length: 12
clone_size: NA
j_call: TRBJ2-1
v_call: TRBV9
d_call: NA
cdr3_aa: CASSYRVNEQFF
cdr3_nt: TGTGCCAGTAGCTACCGCGTGAATGAGCAGTTCTTC

cdr3_length: 15
clone_size: NA
j_call: TRBJ2-5
v_call: TRBV27
d_call: TRBD1
cdr3_aa: CASSFLRTGGKTQYF
cdr3_nt: TGTGCCAGCAGTTTCCTACGCACAGGGGGAAAGACCCAGTACTTC

cdr3_length: 14
clone_size: few
j_call: TRBJ2-3
v_call: TRBV7-2
d_call: TRBD2
cdr3_aa: CASSVAGSLDTQYF
cdr3_nt: TGTGCCAGCAGCGTAGCGGGGTCCCTTGATACGCAGTATTTT

cdr3_length: 14
clone_size: few
j_call: TRBJ1-6
v_call: TRBV27
d_call: NA
cdr3_aa: CASSLTGDYSPLHF
cdr3_nt: TGTGCCAGCAGTTTAACGGGAGACTATTCACCCCTCCACTTT

cdr3_length: 14
clone_size: NA
j_call: TRBJ1-1
v_call: TRBV20-1
d_call: TRBD1
cdr3_aa: CSAAPGQANTEAFF
cdr3_nt: TGCAGTGCGGCACCGGGACAGGCGAACACTGAAGCTTTCTTT

cdr3_length: 14
clone_size: few
j_call: TRBJ2-1
v_call: TRBV12-3/TRBV12-4
d_call: NA
cdr3_aa: CASLLGRGYNEQFF
cdr3_nt: TGTGCCAGCCTATTAGGTAGGGGCTACAATGAGCAGTTCTTC

cdr3_length: 14
clone_size: few
j_call: TRBJ1-1
v_call: TRBV14
d_call: NA
cdr3_aa: CASSQDEGNAEAFF
cdr3_nt: TGTGCCAGCAGCCAAGATGAGGGGAACGCTGAAGCTTTCTTT

cdr3_length: 14
clone_size: NA
j_call: TRBJ1-6
v_call: TRBV7-2
d_call: NA
cdr3_aa: CASSLSDDYSPLHF
cdr3_nt: TGTGCCAGCAGCTTATCGGACGATTATTCACCCCTCCACTTT

cdr3_length: 13
clone_size: NA
j_call: TRBJ2-5
v_call: TRBV29-1
d_call: TRBD1
cdr3_aa: CSAGQGILETQYF
cdr3_nt: TGCAGCGCCGGACAGGGTATCTTGGAGACCCAGTACTTC

cdr3_length: 13
clone_size: few
j_call: TRBJ2-7
v_call: TRBV11-1
d_call: NA
cdr3_aa: CASSPGWEHEQYF
cdr3_nt: TGTGCCAGCAGCCCAGGTTGGGAGCACGAGCAGTACTTC

cdr3_length: 17
clone_size: NA
j_call: TRBJ2-3
v_call: TRBV7-9
d_call: TRBD2
cdr3_aa: CASSNTGNSGSWNTQYF
cdr3_nt: TGTGCCAGCAGCAACACGGGAAATAGCGGGAGTTGGAATACGCAGTATTTT

cdr3_length: 18
clone_size: NA
j_call: TRBJ1-3
v_call: TRBV5-1
d_call: NA
cdr3_aa: CASSLKGEGGFSGNTIYF
cdr3_nt: TGCGCCAGCAGCTTGAAAGGGGAAGGCGGATTTTCAGGAAACACCATATATTTT

cdr3_length: 15
clone_size: NA
j_call: TRBJ2-1
v_call: TRBV2
d_call: NA
cdr3_aa: CASSEWGDSYNEQFF
cdr3_nt: TGTGCCAGCAGTGAGTGGGGGGACTCCTACAATGAGCAGTTCTTC

cdr3_length: 13
clone_size: NA
j_call: TRBJ2-3
v_call: TRBV12-3/TRBV12-4
d_call: NA
cdr3_aa: CASRLGALPTQYF
cdr3_nt: TGTGCCAGCAGGTTAGGTGCCCTACCTACGCAGTATTTT

cdr3_length: 15
clone_size: NA
j_call: TRBJ2-3
v_call: TRBV25-1
d_call: TRBD2
cdr3_aa: CASSGGGWGTDTQYF
cdr3_nt: TGTGCCAGCAGTGGCGGGGGATGGGGCACAGATACGCAGTATTTT